This T cell receptor beta chain derives from a study of blood T cell repertoires in COVID-19. Study context: The study drew acute and convalescent COVID-19 samples from the United States, Italy and Spain.

Germline values: CDR1 MNHGY, CDR2 SVAAGI. CDR3 length: 15 residues. In the original processing: Using reference gene primer amplification, nucleated cell counts were estimated. TCRdb's table, derived via immunoSEQ multiplex PCR, lists solely in-frame clones and lacks some. From that table come the V and J calls and clone size; the DNA was used to work out D and trimming. The sample carries approximately 390,000 clones, around 87% recorded once. Patients at the Seattle site were enrolled during active infection and followed longitudinally. The sequencing sample was made of peripheral blood. This TCR came from a woman aged 55 to 70 with COVID-19, enrolled during active disease. The chain uses TRBV6-9 and TRBJ2-1; possible D gene TRBD2, 7 bases. Written as DNA, the CDR3 is TGTGCGGGGCGGGGGCGCACGCCACTTTACAATGAGCAGTTCTTC. Translated, it gives CAGRGRTPLYNEQFF.